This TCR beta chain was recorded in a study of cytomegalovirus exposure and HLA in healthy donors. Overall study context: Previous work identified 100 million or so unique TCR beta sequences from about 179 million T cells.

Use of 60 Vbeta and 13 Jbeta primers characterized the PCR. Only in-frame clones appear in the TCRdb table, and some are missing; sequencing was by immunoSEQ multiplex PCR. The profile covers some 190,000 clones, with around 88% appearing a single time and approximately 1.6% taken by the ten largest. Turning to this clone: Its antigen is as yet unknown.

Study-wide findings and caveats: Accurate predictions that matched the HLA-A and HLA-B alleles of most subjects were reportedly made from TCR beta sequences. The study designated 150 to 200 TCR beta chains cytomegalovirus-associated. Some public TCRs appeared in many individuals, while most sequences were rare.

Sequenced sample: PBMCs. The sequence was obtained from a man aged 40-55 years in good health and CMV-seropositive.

The CDR3 sequence is CASSLNYPGREAFF. The CDR3 coding sequence is TGTGCCAGCAGTTTAAATTATCCAGGGAGGGAAGCTTTCTTT. The V and J genes are TRBV27 and TRBJ1-1; perhaps TRBD1 as D (5 bases). Germline V gives CDR1 MNHEY, CDR2 SMNVEV (reference sequence). This CDR3 region has 14 residues. The V and J ends lost 2 bases and 8 bases respectively, with 15 bases between them.